Following are 28 T cell receptor beta chains from one sample sequenced in a study of T-cell memory formation after mild COVID-19. TCRdb called the 5' RACE reads again in MiXCR, with one record for every CDR3 protein. The sample carries about 400,000 distinct CDR3 sequences, around 17% recorded once. Sample: PBMCs or a T cell subset sorted from them (not recorded which). Receptors were obtained from a man aged 18 to 29 who had mild COVID-19 (a few samples of this study predate the infection). Cell type and time point are not known.

This chain links TRBV5-1 with TRBJ1-6; 7 nucleotides align to TRBD1. Losses at the gene ends were 0 bases for V and 7 bases for J; bases not matched to a gene: 4. CDR1 SGHRS and CDR2 YFSETQ come from the germline V gene. The length of the CDR3 is 15 residues. CDR3 sequence (DNA): TGCGCCAGCAGCTTGGGAGGGGGCAGGAATTCACCCCTCCACTTT. The encoded protein is CASSLGGGRNSPLHF.

This clonotype was counted at least ten times. CDR3 sequence: CASSLSTDYEQYF. CDR3 nucleotides: TGTGCCAGCAGCTTATCGACAGACTACGAGCAGTACTTC. This chain links TRBV7-8 with TRBJ2-7, with a weak D call TRBD1 (5 bases). The CDR3 spans 13 residues. The V gene lost 2 bases and the J gene lost 3 bases, with 8 bases spanning the gap. Germline loops: CDR1 SGHVS, CDR2 FQNEAQ.

In this sample, this clonotype turned up a few times. The rearrangement joins TRBV19 to TRBJ1-5; no clear D. The CDR3 contains 16 residues. V gave up 9 bases and J gave up 2 bases, with 20 bases separating them. In germline, CDR1 is LNHDA, CDR2 SQIVND (reference sequence). This chain's CDR3 is CASGSLPRVRNQPQHF. In nucleotides, the CDR3 is TGTGCCAGCGGGTCGCTTCCTCGAGTTCGCAATCAGCCCCAGCATTTT.

This clonotype occurred many times. This chain links TRBV20-1 with TRBJ2-3, with a weak D call TRBD2 (6 bases). The CDR3 consists of 13 residues. V was shortened by 5 bases and J by 0 bases, with 9 bases between the two germline ends. The V gene's germline CDR1 is DFQATT and CDR2 SNEGSKA (reference sequence). The CDR3 spells CSAAGISTDTQYF. CDR3 coding DNA: TGCAGTGCTGCGGGGATTAGCACAGATACGCAGTATTTT.

This clonotype was picked up a small number of times. As DNA, the CDR3 is TGCGCCAGCAGCTCGGGAGTACCGGGTAGAGGGGGCACAGATACGCAGTATTTT. Encoded protein: CASSSGVPGRGGTDTQYF. The gene calls are TRBV5-1 and TRBJ2-3, with a possible D match to TRBD2 (6 bases). The CDR3 runs to 18 residues. Trimming pared 3 bases from V and 1 base from J, leaving 21 bases between. CDR1 is SGHRS, CDR2 YFSETQ, per germline.

V is TRBV7-8 and J is TRBJ1-1; D is uncertain. V lost 4 bases and J lost 4, with 13 bases in between. The CDR3 is 14 residues long. Looked up from germline, CDR1 is SGHVS and CDR2 is FQNEAQ. This chain's CDR3 is CASSSRLVGTEAFF. The DNA for the CDR3 is TGTGCCAGCAGCTCCCGGCTAGTTGGCACTGAAGCTTTCTTT.

The CDR3 DNA sequence: TGTGCCAGCAGTTTAGGGCCGGGGCGGGCGGGCGAGCAGTACGTC. The encoded protein is CASSLGPGRAGEQYV. J is TRBJ2-7 and V is TRBV28; D could derive from TRBD1 or TRBD2 (5 bases each). Trimming removed 2 bases from V and 6 bases from J, with 17 bases in between. The CDR3 covers 15 residues. Germline CDR1 MDHEN, CDR2 SYDVKM.

This clonotype was detected only a few times. The chain combines TRBV12-3 or TRBV12-4 with TRBJ2-1, with 7 bases matching TRBD1. The CDR3 is 13 residues long. Trimming cost V 7 bases and J 6 bases; bases outside gene matches: 6. This CDR3 reads CASTRDSFNEQFF. The DNA of the CDR3 is TGTGCCAGCACCCGGGACAGCTTCAATGAGCAGTTCTTC.

V gene TRBV6-1 combines with J gene TRBJ2-5; D unresolved. V was shortened by 5 bases and J by 5 bases, with 15 bases between the two germline ends. This CDR3 spans 14 amino acids. The germline CDR1 and CDR2 sequences are MNHNS and SASEGT. The CDR3 region is CASSNQAWLETQYF. In DNA form, the CDR3 reads TGTGCCAGCAGTAATCAGGCGTGGTTGGAGACCCAGTACTTC.

CDR3 in amino acids: CASRGFSRSGDYGYTF. The CDR3 DNA is TGCGCCAGCAGGGGTTTTTCGAGGTCGGGGGACTATGGCTACACCTTC. This chain links TRBV4-3 with TRBJ1-2; D might be TRBD1 (5 bases). The CDR3 covers 16 residues. V lost 6 bases and J lost 3, with 20 bases in between. Looked up from germline, CDR1 is LGHNA and CDR2 is YSLEER.

This clonotype was detected only a few times. The chain combines TRBV9 with TRBJ2-3; D perhaps matches TRBD2 (5 bases). Per the germline V gene, CDR1 is SGDLS and CDR2 is YYNGEE. The CDR3 sequence is 13 residues long. The V end lost 4 bases, the J end lost 2 bases, and 8 bases lay between the germline ends. The CDR3 protein is CASSTGVTDTQYF. Here the CDR3 DNA reads TGTGCCAGCAGCACCGGGGTCACAGATACGCAGTATTTT.

This clonotype was detected many times. The gene calls are TRBV4-3 and TRBJ2-5; 8 nucleotides agree with TRBD1. With 3 bases clipped from V and 5 bases from J, the junction kept 5 bases outside the gene matches. Germline V CDR1 and CDR2: LGHNA, YSLEER. The CDR3 is 14 amino acids. Written as DNA, the CDR3 is TGCGCCAGCAGCCACAGGGGGCGAGGGGAGACCCAGTACTTC. Amino acid sequence: CASSHRGRGETQYF.

This clonotype has a single count. This rearrangement joins TRBV20-1 to TRBJ2-1, with 8 bases matching TRBD2. The ends lost 6 bases at V and 5 bases at J; junction bases unmatched: 12. The CDR3 sequence is 15 residues long. Germline CDR1 DFQATT, CDR2 SNEGSKA (reference sequence). The CDR3 DNA follows: TGCAGTGCGCTCAACCTGCGGGGGGCCCACAATGAGCAGTTCTTC. Translation: CSALNLRGAHNEQFF.

This clonotype was counted at least ten times. The rearrangement joins TRBV7-3 to TRBJ1-1; 7 bases are shared with TRBD1. The CDR3 loop spans 14 amino acids. Germline CDR1 is SGHTA and CDR2 is FQGTGA. Trimming at V came to 3 bases and at J to 4 bases, leaving 5 bases not matched to a gene. CDR3 protein: CASSFQGVGTEAFF. The DNA of the CDR3 is TGTGCCAGCAGCTTTCAGGGGGTCGGCACTGAAGCTTTCTTT.

This rearrangement joins TRBV20-1 to TRBJ2-4; no definite D call. The CDR3 runs 15 residues. Per germline, CDR1 DFQATT and CDR2 SNEGSKA (reference sequence). V lost 6 bases, J lost 0 bases, and 15 bases lay in between. CDR3 DNA: TGCAGTGCCAAGGACGGTACACTAGCCAAAAACATTCAGTACTTC. This translates into CSAKDGTLAKNIQYF.

This chain's CDR3 is CATSNGRLQTTNYGYTF. CDR3 bases: TGTGCCACCAGCAATGGGAGACTTCAAACCACTAACTATGGCTACACCTTC. The chain uses TRBV15 and TRBJ1-2; D is uncertain. CDR3 length equals 17 residues. V lost 4 bases, J lost 0 bases, and 18 bases lay in between. CDR1 and CDR2 (germline): LNHNV, YYDKDF (reference sequence).

Only a few counts were recorded for this clonotype. The gene calls are TRBV18 and TRBJ2-5; 7 nucleotides align to TRBD1. Germline loops: CDR1 KGHSH, CDR2 LQKENI. V was pared by 6 bases and J by 7 bases, with 11 bases of the junction left unmatched. The CDR3 totals 14 residues. CDR3 sequence reads: CASSRDSQSGTQYF. In DNA form, the CDR3 reads TGTGCCAGCTCTCGGGACAGTCAATCGGGGACCCAGTACTTC.

V gene TRBV24-1 combines with J gene TRBJ2-1; D gene ambiguous. This CDR3 spans 16 amino acids. Per germline, CDR1 KGHDR and CDR2 SFDVKD. Between the trimmed V and J ends, which lost 0 bases and 2 bases, there was a span of 10 bases. The CDR3 nucleotides read TGTGCCACCAGTGATTTGCGACTCCCCACCTACAATGAGCAGTTCTTC. It translates to CATSDLRLPTYNEQFF.

This clonotype was observed a few times. The chain is built from TRBV19 and TRBJ1-1; D might be TRBD1 (5 bases). The CDR3 consists of 12 residues. Trimming stripped 7 bases from V and 4 bases from J, with 10 bases between. From germline, CDR1 is LNHDA and CDR2 SQIVND (reference sequence). CDR3 DNA: TGTGCCAGTATGCGGGGGATCACTGAAGCTTTCTTT. Protein product: CASMRGITEAFF.

On this clonotype itself: One junction end disagrees with the germline gene, perhaps due to a read error. The V gene is TRBV6-6, the J gene TRBJ2-3, with 7 positions matching TRBD2. Looked up from germline, CDR1 is MNHNY and CDR2 is SVGAGI (reference sequence). The CDR3 has 17 residues. Here the CDR3 reads CASSPRLPGLSTDTKYF. The CDR3 region has the DNA TGTGCCAGCAGTCCTAGACTCCCGGGACTAAGCACAGATACGAAGTATTTT.

The rearrangement links TRBV27 to TRBJ2-1; 11 nucleotides agree with TRBD1. The CDR3 consists of 15 residues. Unmatched junction bases numbered 7, after V lost 0 bases and J lost 12 bases. Germline assignment: CDR1 MNHEY and CDR2 SMNVEV (reference sequence). The CDR3 sequence: CASSLSHGTGGRQFF. DNA of the CDR3: TGTGCCAGCAGTTTATCGCACGGGACAGGGGGACGGCAGTTCTTC.

This clonotype has a count of ten or more. This sequence joins TRBV5-1 and TRBJ2-7, with 9 bases fitting TRBD1. Trimming at V came to 4 bases and at J to 4 bases, leaving 6 bases not matched to a gene. The germline V gene encodes CDR1 SGHRS and CDR2 YFSETQ. The CDR3 sequence is 14 residues long. The CDR3 DNA sequence: TGCGCCAGCAGCCCGGGACAGGGAGTTTACGAGCAGTACTTC. Amino acid sequence: CASSPGQGVYEQYF.

This clonotype was picked up many times. The chain joins TRBV4-2 to TRBJ2-2; tentative D call: TRBD2 (5 bases). Germline V CDR1 and CDR2: LGHNA, YNFKEQ. There are 15 residues in the CDR3. Trimming left V 1 base short and J 4 bases short, with 10 bases between. The CDR3 loop is CASSQGASPTGELFF. In DNA, the CDR3 is TGTGCCAGCAGCCAAGGGGCTAGCCCCACCGGGGAGCTGTTTTTT.

The chain carries TRBV21-1 and TRBJ1-2. TRBV21-1 is a documented pseudogene. This CDR3 has 11 amino acids. CDR3 protein: CASSKVRGYTF. CDR3 nucleotide sequence: TGTGCCAGCAGCAAAGTCAGGGGCTACACCTTC.

This clonotype was counted between two and nine times. The chain combines TRBV6-2 or TRBV6-3 with TRBJ1-5; tentatively, D is TRBD1 (5 bases). This CDR3 region has 18 residues. Trimming removed 1 base at V and 5 bases at J, with 21 bases between. The germline gives CDR1 MNHEY, CDR2 SVGEGT. The CDR3 here is CASSYFFRTGGRDQPQHF. The CDR3 nucleotides read TGTGCCAGCAGTTACTTTTTCCGAACCGGGGGGAGAGATCAGCCCCAGCATTTT.

This clonotype has only a few counts. The genes are TRBV23-1 and TRBJ2-1, with D maybe TRBD2 (5 bases). TRBV23-1 is an open reading frame whose function is uncertain. This CDR3 is built from 14 residues. V lost 6 bases to trimming and J lost 9 bases, with 18 bases between them. The CDR3 coding sequence is TGCGCCAGCAGCCCCGGGGTAGGGCTCAGTGAGCAGTTCTTC. Translating gives CASSPGVGLSEQFF.

This clonotype showed up just a few times. The rearrangement links TRBV4-1 to TRBJ1-2, with a weak D call TRBD1 (6 bases). The CDR3 spans 12 residues. Per germline, CDR1 MGHRA and CDR2 YSYEKL. V gave up 4 bases and J gave up 7 bases, with 10 bases separating them. The chain's CDR3 is CASSRDRSGYTF. As DNA, the CDR3 is TGCGCCAGCAGCCGAGACAGGTCTGGCTACACCTTC.

The J gene is TRBJ1-6, the V gene TRBV25-1; D is unclear. Germline V CDR1 and CDR2: MGHDK, SYGVNS. There are 17 residues in the CDR3. The germline V and J ends were trimmed by 2 bases and 0 bases, with 11 bases remaining between them. The DNA of the CDR3 is TGTGCCAGCAGTGAAAGTCAGAGGAGCTCCTATAATTCACCCCTCCACTTT. This translates into CASSESQRSSYNSPLHF.